The rows below give T cell receptor beta chains drawn from one sample of a study of blood T cell repertoires in COVID-19. The repertoire was sequenced with immunoSEQ multiplex PCR; TCRdb's copy has only in-frame clones and lacks some. The table has 300,000 to 400,000 clones, roughly 86% seen once. Source material: peripheral blood. Every receptor here comes from a man between 25 and 39 years old with COVID-19, enrolled during active disease. CDR3s include the opening cysteine and the closing phenylalanine or tryptophan. D genes are given only for firm matches. Not every row has a clone size; where given, it reads once, few, many or a size class.

D: NA
size: NA
V: TRBV12-3/TRBV12-4
J: TRBJ1-2
DNA: TGTGCCAGCAGTCGGGGGGGGTATGGCTACACCTTC
CDR3: CASSRGGYGYTF

D: TRBD2
size: NA
V: TRBV11-2
J: TRBJ2-5
DNA: TGTGCCAGCAGCGCATCCGGGACTAGCGGGGGGGCGGATCAAGAGACCCAGTACTTC
CDR3: CASSASGTSGGADQETQYF

D: TRBD1
size: NA
V: TRBV7-9
J: TRBJ1-2
DNA: TGTGCCAGCAGCTTGGTGGCACAGGGGAACTATGGCTACACCTTC
CDR3: CASSLVAQGNYGYTF

D: NA
size: NA
V: TRBV9
J: TRBJ2-7
DNA: TGTGCCAGCAGCGTAGAAGCAGGGACACGCTACGAGCAGTACTTC
CDR3: CASSVEAGTRYEQYF

D: NA
size: NA
V: TRBV18
J: TRBJ1-4
DNA: TGTGCCAGCTCACCCCAATCTAATGAAAAACTGTTTTTT
CDR3: CASSPQSNEKLFF

D: TRBD1
size: NA
V: TRBV5-1
J: TRBJ1-2
DNA: TGCGCCAGCAGCTTCGAGGGGGCGACTTTTGGCTACACCTTC
CDR3: CASSFEGATFGYTF

D: TRBD1
size: NA
V: TRBV5-6
J: TRBJ2-2
DNA: TGTGCCAGCAGCTTCGGGACAGCGGCCACCGGGGAGCTGTTTTTT
CDR3: CASSFGTAATGELFF

D: TRBD2
size: NA
V: TRBV11-2
J: TRBJ2-3
DNA: TGTGCCAGCAGCTTCACTAGCGGGGGAATTCAGACAGATACGCAGTATTTT
CDR3: CASSFTSGGIQTDTQYF

D: NA
size: NA
V: TRBV9
J: TRBJ2-3
DNA: TGTGCCAGCAGCGTACCCAGTGCTAGCACAGATACGCAGTATTTT
CDR3: CASSVPSASTDTQYF

D: TRBD1
size: NA
V: TRBV30
J: TRBJ2-2
DNA: TGTGCCTGGAGTCTCGACAGGGGGCAGAGCACCGGGGAGCTGTTTTTT
CDR3: CAWSLDRGQSTGELFF

D: NA
size: NA
V: TRBV19
J: TRBJ1-1
DNA: TGTGCCAGTAGTACAAGCACGGGGGGTGTTGAAGCTTTCTTT
CDR3: CASSTSTGGVEAFF

D: NA
size: NA
V: TRBV30
J: TRBJ1-5
DNA: TGTGCCTGGAGCGTGCGGGGTAATCAGCCCCAGCATTTT
CDR3: CAWSVRGNQPQHF

D: NA
size: NA
V: TRBV15
J: TRBJ1-6
DNA: TGTGCCACCAGCAGACCCCAAACCGACAGATATAATTCACCCCTCCACTTT
CDR3: CATSRPQTDRYNSPLHF

D: NA
size: NA
V: TRBV7-9
J: TRBJ2-5
DNA: TGTGCCAGCAGCCCGAGTGGTACTTCCCAGTACTTC
CDR3: CASSPSGTSQYF

D: TRBD2
size: NA
V: TRBV5-1
J: TRBJ2-7
DNA: TGCGCCAGCAGCTCCGGGACTAGCAGAACCTACGAGCAGTACTTC
CDR3: CASSSGTSRTYEQYF

D: NA
size: NA
V: TRBV27
J: TRBJ1-2
DNA: TGTGCCAGCAGTTTAGGAGGGGCTGGCTATGGCTACACCTTC
CDR3: CASSLGGAGYGYTF

D: NA
size: NA
V: TRBV29-1
J: TRBJ2-3
DNA: TGCAGCGTTGAAATCGGGGGAGATGGTTCAGATACGCAGTATTTT
CDR3: CSVEIGGDGSDTQYF

D: NA
size: NA
V: TRBV19
J: TRBJ2-2
DNA: TGTGCCAGTAGTATTATTTCTCGGGGAACCGGGGAGCTGTTTTTT
CDR3: CASSIISRGTGELFF

D: NA
size: NA
V: TRBV6-2/TRBV6-3
J: TRBJ2-7
DNA: TGTGCCAGCAGCTTCTTCTACGAGCAGTACTTC
CDR3: CASSFFYEQYF

D: TRBD1
size: NA
V: TRBV11-2
J: TRBJ1-3
DNA: TGTGCCAGCAGCCGGACAGGGGGGGGAAACACCATATATTTT
CDR3: CASSRTGGGNTIYF

D: TRBD2
size: NA
V: TRBV5-6
J: TRBJ2-5
DNA: TGTGCCAGCAGCTTGACGGTAGCGGGAGAGACCCAGTACTTC
CDR3: CASSLTVAGETQYF

D: NA
size: NA
V: TRBV21-1
J: TRBJ2-1
DNA: TGTGCCAGCAGCGCCGGGACAGCCCGAAAGGTCCACAATGAGCAGTTCTTC
CDR3: CASSAGTARKVHNEQFF

D: NA
size: NA
V: TRBV7-3
J: TRBJ1-5
DNA: TGTGCCAGCAGCTTACTGAATCAGCCCCAGCATTTT
CDR3: CASSLLNQPQHF

D: NA
size: few
V: TRBV24-1
J: TRBJ2-7
DNA: TGTGCCACCAGTGATGGTAGGAGGGGTAAGGAGCAGTACTTC
CDR3: CATSDGRRGKEQYF

D: NA
size: NA
V: TRBV27
J: TRBJ2-5
DNA: TGTGCCAGCAGTTCCCAGGGCACAGAGACCCAGTACTTC
CDR3: CASSSQGTETQYF

D: NA
size: NA
V: TRBV4-1
J: TRBJ2-3
DNA: TGCGCCAGCACCCTAGAGGCAGGGACAGATACGCAGTATTTT
CDR3: CASTLEAGTDTQYF

D: NA
size: NA
V: TRBV19
J: TRBJ1-5
DNA: TGTGCCAGTAGTGCGAAGCTTGGGACACTTTCGCCCAATCAGCCCCAGCATTTT
CDR3: CASSAKLGTLSPNQPQHF

D: NA
size: NA
V: TRBV28
J: TRBJ2-7
DNA: TGTGCCAGCAGTTCCTGGGACTTCTCCTACGAGCAGTACTTC
CDR3: CASSSWDFSYEQYF

D: NA
size: NA
V: TRBV7-9
J: TRBJ2-7
DNA: TGTGCCAGCAGACCACGCAGGAGACAGGCCGCCTACGAGCAGTACTTC
CDR3: CASRPRRRQAAYEQYF

D: TRBD2
size: NA
V: TRBV5-5
J: TRBJ2-3
DNA: TGTGCCAGCAGCTTGACAAGTAGCGGGACCACAGATACGCAGTATTTT
CDR3: CASSLTSSGTTDTQYF

D: NA
size: NA
V: TRBV5-6
J: TRBJ1-5
DNA: TGTGCCAGCAGTGCGGGGAATCAGCCCCAGCATTTT
CDR3: CASSAGNQPQHF

D: TRBD1
size: NA
V: TRBV2
J: TRBJ2-2
DNA: TGTGCCAGCACCTACAGACGGACAGGGAGTATGGGCACCGGGGAGCTGTTTTTT
CDR3: CASTYRRTGSMGTGELFF

D: TRBD2
size: once
V: TRBV5-4
J: TRBJ2-2
DNA: TGTGCCAGCAGCTTGCCCAGCGGGAGGATGGTCGGGGAGCTGTTTTTT
CDR3: CASSLPSGRMVGELFF

D: NA
size: few
V: TRBV14
J: TRBJ2-7
DNA: TGTGCCAGCAGCCAAGGGACTATCTACGAGCAGTACTTC
CDR3: CASSQGTIYEQYF

D: NA
size: NA
V: TRBV28
J: TRBJ2-5
DNA: TGTGCCAGCAGTTCTCGGTCAAACCAAGAGACCCAGTACTTC
CDR3: CASSSRSNQETQYF

D: NA
size: NA
V: TRBV19
J: TRBJ1-4
DNA: TGTGCCAGTAGTATTAGGGGTGAAAAACTGTTTTTT
CDR3: CASSIRGEKLFF

D: TRBD1
size: NA
V: TRBV7-6
J: TRBJ1-2
DNA: TGTGCCAGCAGCTTATCCACCGGACAGGAAACTAACTATGGCTACACCTTC
CDR3: CASSLSTGQETNYGYTF

D: NA
size: NA
V: TRBV11-2
J: TRBJ2-7
DNA: TGTGCCAGCAGCTGGGGCAGCTCCTACGAGCAGTACTTC
CDR3: CASSWGSSYEQYF

D: TRBD1
size: NA
V: TRBV28
J: TRBJ2-7
DNA: TGTGCCAGCAGTTTCTTAACAGGGGTGGTCTACGAGCAGTACTTC
CDR3: CASSFLTGVVYEQYF